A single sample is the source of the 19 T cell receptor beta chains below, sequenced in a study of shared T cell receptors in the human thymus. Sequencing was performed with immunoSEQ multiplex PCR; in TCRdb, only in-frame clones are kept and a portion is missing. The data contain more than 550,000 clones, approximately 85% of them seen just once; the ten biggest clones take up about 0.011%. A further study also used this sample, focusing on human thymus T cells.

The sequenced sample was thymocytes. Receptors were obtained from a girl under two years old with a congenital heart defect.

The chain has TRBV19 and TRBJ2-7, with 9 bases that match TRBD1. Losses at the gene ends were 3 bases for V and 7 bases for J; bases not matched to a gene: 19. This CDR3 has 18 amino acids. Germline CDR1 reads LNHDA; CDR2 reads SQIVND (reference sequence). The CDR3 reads CASSIMYPPGQGCDEQYF. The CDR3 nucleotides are TGTGCCAGTAGTATTATGTATCCACCGGGACAGGGATGTGATGAGCAGTACTTC.

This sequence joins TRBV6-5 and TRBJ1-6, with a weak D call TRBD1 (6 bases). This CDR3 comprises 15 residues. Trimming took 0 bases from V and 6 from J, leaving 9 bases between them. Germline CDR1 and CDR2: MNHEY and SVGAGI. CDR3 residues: CASSYSNRVNSPLHF. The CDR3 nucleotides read TGTGCCAGCAGTTACTCGAACAGGGTTAATTCACCCCTCCACTTT.

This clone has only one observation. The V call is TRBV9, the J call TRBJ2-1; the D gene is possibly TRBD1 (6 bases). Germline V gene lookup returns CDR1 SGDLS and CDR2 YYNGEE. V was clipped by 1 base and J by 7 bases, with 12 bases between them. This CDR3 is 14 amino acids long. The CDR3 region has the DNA TGTGCCAGCAGCGTACGTGGGGGCGGGAATGAGCAGTTCTTC. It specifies CASSVRGGGNEQFF.

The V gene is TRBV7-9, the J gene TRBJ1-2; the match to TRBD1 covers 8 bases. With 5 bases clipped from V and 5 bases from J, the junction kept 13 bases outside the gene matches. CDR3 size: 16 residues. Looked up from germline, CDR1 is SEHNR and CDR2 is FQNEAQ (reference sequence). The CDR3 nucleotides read TGTGCCAGCAGCCACGGACAGGGTAAAGGGGCTTATGGCTACACCTTC. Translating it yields CASSHGQGKGAYGYTF.

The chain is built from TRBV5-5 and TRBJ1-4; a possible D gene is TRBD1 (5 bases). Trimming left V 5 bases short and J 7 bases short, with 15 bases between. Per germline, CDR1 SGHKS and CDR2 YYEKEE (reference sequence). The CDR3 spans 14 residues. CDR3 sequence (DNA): TGTGCCAGCAGGTGGGACCCGGAGGGTGAAAAACTGTTTTTT. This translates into CASRWDPEGEKLFF.

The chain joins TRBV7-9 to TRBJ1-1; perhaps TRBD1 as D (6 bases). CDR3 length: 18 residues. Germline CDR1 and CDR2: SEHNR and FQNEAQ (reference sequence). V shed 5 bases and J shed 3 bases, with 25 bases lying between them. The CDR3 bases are TGTGCCAGCAGCCCCCAAGGGAGGGGGGCGGGATGGGACACTGAAGCTTTCTTT. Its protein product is CASSPQGRGAGWDTEAFF.

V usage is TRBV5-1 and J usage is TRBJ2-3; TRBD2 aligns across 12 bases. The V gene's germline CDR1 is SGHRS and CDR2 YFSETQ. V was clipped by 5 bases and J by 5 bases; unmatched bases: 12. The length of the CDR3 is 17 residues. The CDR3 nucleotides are TGCGCCAGCAGATGTCTAGCGGGGGGGGCGGAGGTAGATACGCAGTATTTT. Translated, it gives CASRCLAGGAEVDTQYF.

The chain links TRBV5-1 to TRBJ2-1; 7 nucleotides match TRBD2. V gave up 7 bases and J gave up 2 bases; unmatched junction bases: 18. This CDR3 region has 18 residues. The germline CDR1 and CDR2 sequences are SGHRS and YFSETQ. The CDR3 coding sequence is TGCGCCAGCCGCCGTTTTGTGTCAGGACTAGTTACCTACAATGAGCAGTTCTTC. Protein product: CASRRFVSGLVTYNEQFF.

The DNA for the CDR3 is TGCGCCAGCAGTGAGTCAATAGCGACGAGCTCCTACGAGCAGTACTTC. Translation gives CASSESIATSSYEQYF. The chain combines TRBV10-1 with TRBJ2-7; possibly TRBD2 for D (5 bases). The CDR3 has 16 residues. Trimming cost V 0 bases and J 0 bases, with 12 bases left between them. Germline assignment: CDR1 WNHNN and CDR2 SYGVQD (reference sequence).

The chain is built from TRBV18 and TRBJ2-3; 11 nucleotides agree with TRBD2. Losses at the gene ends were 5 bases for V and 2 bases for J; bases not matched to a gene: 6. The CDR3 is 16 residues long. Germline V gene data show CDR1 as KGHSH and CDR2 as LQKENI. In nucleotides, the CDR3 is TGTGCCAGCTCATGGGGACTAGCGGAATACACAGATACGCAGTATTTT. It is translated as CASSWGLAEYTDTQYF.

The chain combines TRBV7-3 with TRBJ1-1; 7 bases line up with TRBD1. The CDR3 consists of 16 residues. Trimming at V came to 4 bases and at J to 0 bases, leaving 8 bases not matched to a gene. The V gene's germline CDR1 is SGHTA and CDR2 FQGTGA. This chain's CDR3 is CASSSTGTAMNTEAFF. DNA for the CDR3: TGTGCCAGCAGCTCGACCGGGACAGCTATGAACACTGAAGCTTTCTTT.

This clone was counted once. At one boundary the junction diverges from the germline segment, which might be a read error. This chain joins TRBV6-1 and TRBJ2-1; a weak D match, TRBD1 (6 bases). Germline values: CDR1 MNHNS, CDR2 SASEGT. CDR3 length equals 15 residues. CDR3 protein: CASSETRGSFNEQFF. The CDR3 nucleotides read TGTGCCAGCTCGGAGACGAGGGGGTCCTTCAATGAGCAGTTCTTC.

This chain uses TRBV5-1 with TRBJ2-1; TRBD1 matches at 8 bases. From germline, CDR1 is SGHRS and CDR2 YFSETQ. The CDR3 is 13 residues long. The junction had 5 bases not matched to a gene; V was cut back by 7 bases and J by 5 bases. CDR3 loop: CASLRTGHNEQFF. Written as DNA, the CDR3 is TGCGCCAGCCTCAGGACAGGGCACAATGAGCAGTTCTTC. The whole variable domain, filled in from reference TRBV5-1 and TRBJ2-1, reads KAGVTQTPRYLIKTRGQQVTLSCSPISGHRSVSWYQQTPGQGLQFLFEYFSETQRNKGNFPGRFSGRQFSNSRSEMNVSTLELGDSALYLCASLRTGHNEQFFGPGTRLTVL.

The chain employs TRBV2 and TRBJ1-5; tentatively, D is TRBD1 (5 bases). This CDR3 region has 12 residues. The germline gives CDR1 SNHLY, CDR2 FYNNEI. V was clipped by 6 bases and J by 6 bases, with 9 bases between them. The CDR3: CASSAGIQPQHF. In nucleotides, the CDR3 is TGTGCCAGCAGCGCAGGGATTCAGCCCCAGCATTTT.

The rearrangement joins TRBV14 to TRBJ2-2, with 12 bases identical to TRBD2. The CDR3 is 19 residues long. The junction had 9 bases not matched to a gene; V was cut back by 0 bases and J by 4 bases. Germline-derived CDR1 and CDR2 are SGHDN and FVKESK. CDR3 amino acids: CASSQESLAGGPGTGELFF. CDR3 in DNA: TGTGCCAGCAGCCAAGAGTCCCTAGCGGGGGGGCCGGGCACCGGGGAGCTGTTTTTT.

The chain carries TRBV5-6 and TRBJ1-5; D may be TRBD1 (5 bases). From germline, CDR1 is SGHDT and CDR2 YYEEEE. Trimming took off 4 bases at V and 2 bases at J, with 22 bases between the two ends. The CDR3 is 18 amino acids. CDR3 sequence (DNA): TGTGCCAGCAGCAGCAATAATCATACGACAGAGGGCAATCAGCCCCAGCATTTT. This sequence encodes CASSSNNHTTEGNQPQHF.

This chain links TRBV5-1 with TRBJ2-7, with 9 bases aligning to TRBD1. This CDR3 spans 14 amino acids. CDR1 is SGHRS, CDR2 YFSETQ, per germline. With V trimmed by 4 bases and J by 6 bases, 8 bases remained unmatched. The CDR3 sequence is CASSRGQGQREQYF. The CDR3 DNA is TGCGCCAGCAGCCGGGGACAGGGCCAACGCGAGCAGTACTTC.

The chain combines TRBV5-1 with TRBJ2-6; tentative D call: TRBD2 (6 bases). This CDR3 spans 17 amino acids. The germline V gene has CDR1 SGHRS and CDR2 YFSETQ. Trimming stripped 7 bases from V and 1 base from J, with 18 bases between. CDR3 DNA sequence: TGCGCCAGCCTACCTCGGGGGTGGGAGTCTGGGGCCAACGTCCTGACTTTC. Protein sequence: CASLPRGWESGANVLTF.

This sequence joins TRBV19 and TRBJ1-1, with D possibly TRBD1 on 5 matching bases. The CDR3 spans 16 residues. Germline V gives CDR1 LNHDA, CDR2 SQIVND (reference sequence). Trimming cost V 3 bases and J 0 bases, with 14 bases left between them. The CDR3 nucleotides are TGTGCCAGTAGTATGGTAAGAGCGGGGGTGAACACTGAAGCTTTCTTT. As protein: CASSMVRAGVNTEAFF.